These 25 T cell receptor beta chains were all obtained from the same sample, sequenced in a study of blood T cell repertoires in COVID-19. Clones were read by immunoSEQ multiplex PCR, and TCRdb kept only the in-frame ones, dropping some. The sample contains about 170,000 clones, 83% of which appear only once. Source material: peripheral blood. The receptors here all came from a woman aged 70-85 years who had recovered from COVID-19.

This clone was recorded a few times. The gene calls are TRBV7-3 and TRBJ2-1; D might be TRBD2 (5 bases). This CDR3 is 16 amino acids long. V lost 5 bases and J lost 9, with 23 bases in between. CDR1 and CDR2 (germline): SGHTA, FQGTGA. The CDR3 coding sequence is TGTGCCAGCAGCCCCAGCGGTGCCAGCCCCTGGGGTGAGCAGTTCTTC. This translates into CASSPSGASPWGEQFF.

This chain joins TRBV5-1 and TRBJ2-1; D is perhaps TRBD2 (6 bases). Germline CDR1 reads SGHRS; CDR2 reads YFSETQ. V shed 4 bases and J shed 0 bases, with 17 bases lying between them. The CDR3 covers 17 residues. CDR3 region: CASSPFGSGSSYNEQFF. DNA of the CDR3: TGCGCCAGCAGCCCCTTCGGGAGCGGAAGCTCCTACAATGAGCAGTTCTTC.

The V and J genes are TRBV7-3 and TRBJ2-3; 10 bases are a match to TRBD2. The CDR3 extends over 16 amino acids. Germline CDR1 SGHTA, CDR2 FQGTGA. V dropped 5 bases and J dropped 0; count of bases not matched to a gene: 5. The DNA of the CDR3 is TGTGCCAGCAGCCTCACTAGCGGGGAAAGCACAGATACGCAGTATTTT. It encodes CASSLTSGESTDTQYF.

The chain links TRBV6-5 to TRBJ2-7; D might be TRBD2 (6 bases). This CDR3 region has 11 residues. Germline loops: CDR1 MNHEY, CDR2 SVGAGI. V lost 2 bases and J lost 9, with 8 bases in between. The CDR3 loop reads CASSYGGSQYF. The DNA for the CDR3 is TGTGCCAGCAGTTACGGGGGGTCGCAGTACTTC.

A remark on this clone: This specimen includes other DNA sequences encoding the same CDR3. The chain employs TRBV29-1 and TRBJ1-5; the D gene is possibly TRBD1 (5 bases). Between the trimmed V and J ends, which lost 4 bases and 1 base, there was a span of 5 bases. This CDR3 comprises 12 residues. Germline V gives CDR1 SQVTM, CDR2 ANQGSEA. The CDR3 region is CSVGGSNQPQHF. The CDR3 DNA follows: TGCAGCGTTGGGGGCAGCAATCAGCCCCAGCATTTT.

The rearrangement joins TRBV18 to TRBJ2-5, with 14 bases matching TRBD2. The junction had 6 bases not matched to a gene; V was cut back by 4 bases and J by 2 bases. The CDR3 length is 17 residues. Germline lookup yields CDR1 KGHSH and CDR2 LQKENI. CDR3 region: CASSRGTSGSWQETQYF. CDR3 DNA sequence: TGTGCCAGCTCACGGGGGACTAGCGGGAGTTGGCAAGAGACCCAGTACTTC. The complete variable domain, with remaining parts taken from reference TRBV18 and TRBJ2-5, reads NAGVMQNPRHLVRRRGQEARLRCSPMKGHSHVYWYRQLPEEGLKFMVYLQKENIIDESGMPKERFSAEFPKEGPSILRIQQVVRGDSAAYFCASSRGTSGSWQETQYFGPGTRLLVL.

The V and J genes are TRBV5-1 and TRBJ2-5; TRBD2 agrees at 8 bases. After removal of 4 bases from V and 1 base from J, the junction contained 3 bases not matched to a gene. The germline V gene encodes CDR1 SGHRS and CDR2 YFSETQ. The CDR3 extends over 14 amino acids. The CDR3 DNA reads TGCGCCAGCAGCAAGACTAGCGCCCAAGAGACCCAGTACTTC. Protein sequence: CASSKTSAQETQYF. Variable domain in full (rest from reference TRBV5-1 and TRBJ2-5): KAGVTQTPRYLIKTRGQQVTLSCSPISGHRSVSWYQQTPGQGLQFLFEYFSETQRNKGNFPGRFSGRQFSNSRSEMNVSTLELGDSALYLCASSKTSAQETQYFGPGTRLLVL.

The chain carries TRBV9 and TRBJ1-2; D possibly corresponds to TRBD1 (5 bases). CDR1 and CDR2 from the germline V gene are SGDLS and YYNGEE. The CDR3 length is 15 residues. Trimming cost V 0 bases and J 5 bases, with 14 bases left between them. This CDR3 reads CASSVGGAKLYGYTF. CDR3 in DNA: TGTGCCAGCAGCGTAGGTGGGGCCAAACTGTATGGCTACACCTTC.

This clone showed up just once. This chain uses TRBV10-3 with TRBJ1-5; possibly TRBD1 for D (6 bases). Trimming left V 5 bases short and J 7 bases short, with 12 bases between. From germline, CDR1 is ENHRY and CDR2 SYGVKD. The CDR3 consists of 13 residues. The CDR3 is CAISPTGGQPQHF. CDR3 coding DNA: TGTGCCATCAGTCCTACGGGGGGCCAGCCCCAGCATTTT.

J is TRBJ1-5 and V is TRBV7-2; 9 nucleotides match TRBD1. The germline gives CDR1 SGHTA, CDR2 FQGNSA. With V trimmed by 4 bases and J by 7 bases, 2 bases remained unmatched. The length of the CDR3 is 13 residues. CDR3 in DNA: TGTGCCAGCAGCTGGGACAGGGCCCAGCCCCAGCATTTT. The encoded protein is CASSWDRAQPQHF.

This clone was recorded only once. V and J are TRBV7-9 and TRBJ1-1, with a tentative D call TRBD1 (6 bases). V was clipped by 0 bases and J by 7 bases, with 12 bases between them. The germline CDR1 and CDR2 sequences are SEHNR and FQNEAQ (reference sequence). The CDR3 is made up of 14 amino acids. Here the CDR3 reads CASSLAGTLNEAFF. DNA for the CDR3: TGTGCCAGCAGCTTAGCGGGGACACTCAATGAAGCTTTCTTT.

This rearrangement joins TRBV6-2 or TRBV6-3 to TRBJ1-4; D is ambiguous. The CDR3 extends over 14 amino acids. Per germline, CDR1 MNHEY and CDR2 SVGEGT. Trimming shortened V by 4 bases and J by 0 bases, and 6 bases separated the two germline ends. The CDR3 is CASSSVTTNEKLFF. In nucleotides, the CDR3 is TGTGCCAGCAGTTCGGTCACAACTAATGAAAAACTGTTTTTT.

The chain carries TRBV4-2 and TRBJ2-3, with TRBD2 matching over 10 bases. The CDR3 is 17 amino acids. The germline CDR1 and CDR2 sequences are LGHNA and YNFKEQ. The junction had 8 bases not matched to a gene; V was cut back by 4 bases and J by 1 base. CDR3 nucleotide sequence: TGTGCCAGCAGCCCCAACCTAGCGGGAGTGGGCACAGATACGCAGTATTTT. It translates to CASSPNLAGVGTDTQYF.

The chain recombines TRBV11-3 with TRBJ1-3; possible D gene TRBD1, 5 bases. In germline, CDR1 is SGHNT, CDR2 YENEEA. Trimming left V 0 bases short and J 0 bases short, with 12 bases between. The CDR3 loop spans 17 amino acids. The CDR3 nucleotides read TGTGCCAGCAGCTTAGATTCAGGGCGCCACTCTGGAAACACCATATATTTT. This encodes CASSLDSGRHSGNTIYF.

This clone was seen many times. The chain employs TRBV3-1 (or the pseudogene TRBV3-2) and TRBJ1-5; D unclear. Between the trimmed V and J ends, which lost 4 bases and 5 bases, there was a span of 9 bases. Germline CDR1 reads LGHDT; CDR2 reads YNNKEL (reference sequence). This CDR3 has 13 residues. The CDR3 loop is CASSPDGDQPQHF. The DNA of the CDR3 is TGTGCCAGCAGCCCCGACGGGGATCAGCCCCAGCATTTT.

The chain employs TRBV15 and TRBJ1-5; tentative D call: TRBD1 (5 bases). CDR3 length: 15 amino acids. Germline CDR1 is LNHNV and CDR2 is YYDKDF (reference sequence). Deletions cut 5 bases from V and 5 bases from J, with 16 bases between. The CDR3 is CATSAGLFGDQPQHF. The DNA of the CDR3 is TGTGCCACCAGCGCGGGGCTCTTCGGGGATCAGCCCCAGCATTTT.

This clone was detected once. The chain uses TRBV27 and TRBJ2-5; TRBD2 aligns across 7 bases. CDR1 is MNHEY, CDR2 SMNVEV, per germline (reference sequence). This CDR3 has 14 residues. V shed 2 bases and J 7 bases; nucleotides not matched to a gene: 7. The CDR3 nucleotides are TGTGCCAGCAGTTTACGGGGGGTGGTGGGGACCCAGTACTTC. Translation: CASSLRGVVGTQYF.

The CDR3 region is CASSQAGGVYGYTF. The CDR3 bases are TGTGCCAGCAGCCAGGCGGGGGGGGTTTATGGCTACACCTTC. The chain couples TRBV7-2 to TRBJ1-2; a possible D gene is TRBD1 (5 bases). The CDR3 runs 14 residues. Per the germline V gene, CDR1 is SGHTA and CDR2 is FQGNSA. V lost 5 bases to trimming and J lost 5 bases, with 15 bases between them.

The chain joins TRBV18 to TRBJ1-2; 7 bases line up with TRBD1. CDR1 is KGHSH and CDR2 is LQKENI in the germline V gene. The trim removed 1 base at V and 3 bases at J, leaving 2 bases unmatched. This CDR3 spans 14 amino acids. The CDR3 DNA reads as TGTGCCAGCTCACCACAGGGGGCGGACTATGGCTACACCTTC. As protein: CASSPQGADYGYTF.

This rearrangement joins TRBV9 to TRBJ2-1; perhaps TRBD2 as D (6 bases). CDR1 and CDR2 (germline): SGDLS, YYNGEE. V dropped 2 bases and J dropped 3 bases, with 9 bases sitting between them. The CDR3 consists of 14 residues. The chain's CDR3 is CASSVDGSYNEQFF. CDR3 DNA: TGTGCCAGCAGCGTGGACGGGAGCTACAATGAGCAGTTCTTC.

The rearrangement links TRBV27 to TRBJ2-7, with a possible D match to TRBD2 (7 bases). Germline V gene sequence: CDR1 MNHEY, CDR2 SMNVEV (reference sequence). Trimming took 11 bases from V and 4 from J, leaving 18 bases between them. The CDR3 is 13 amino acids. In nucleotides, the CDR3 is TGTGCCGCCGGTGGGGGGGCAACATACGAGCAGTACTTC. It translates to CAAGGGATYEQYF.

The chain combines TRBV4-3 with TRBJ1-4, with TRBD1 as a possible D gene (5 bases). V was cut by 0 bases and J by 2 bases, with 19 bases left in between. The CDR3 length is 19 residues. Germline CDR1 LGHNA, CDR2 YSLEER. In DNA form, the CDR3 reads TGCGCCAGCAGCCAAGATTGGGGCGCGGGGATGGTGACTAATGAAAAACTGTTTTTT. It codes for CASSQDWGAGMVTNEKLFF.

This clone was observed a handful of times. This chain joins TRBV4-1 and TRBJ2-2, with TRBD2 as a possible D gene (6 bases). V was clipped by 0 bases and J by 6 bases, with 17 bases between them. The CDR3 consists of 17 residues. Germline CDR1 MGHRA, CDR2 YSYEKL. CDR3 residues: CASSQEGLVHSPGELFF. CDR3 in DNA: TGCGCCAGCAGCCAAGAGGGACTCGTACACTCCCCCGGGGAGCTGTTTTTT.

The chain combines TRBV15 with TRBJ2-7; TRBD2 might be the D (6 bases). Germline V lookup: CDR1 LNHNV, CDR2 YYDKDF (reference sequence). The CDR3 has 13 amino acids. The V end lost 0 bases, the J end lost 5 bases, and 8 bases lay between the germline ends. The CDR3, as DNA: TGTGCCACCAGCAGAGATTGGGGGGACGAGCAGTACTTC. It encodes CATSRDWGDEQYF.

The rearrangement uses TRBV6-5 and TRBJ2-3, with 13 positions matching TRBD2. J gave up 4 bases and V 7 bases, and 5 bases lay outside the gene matches. This CDR3 has 15 amino acids. Germline CDR1 MNHEY, CDR2 SVGAGI. CDR3: CASNRLAGGPDTQYF. The CDR3 DNA is TGTGCCAGCAACCGACTAGCGGGAGGCCCAGATACGCAGTATTTT.